Listed below are T cell receptor beta chains from one sample, sequenced in a study of CD8 T cells in Susac syndrome. TCRdb recomputed calls from the immunoSEQ multiplex PCR reads with MiXCR, one row per CDR3 protein. This sample has some 150,000 distinct CDR3 sequences, with roughly 95% found just once. Material: CD4+ T cells from PBMCs. The receptors derive from a human donor in good health. Each CDR3 is given with its conserved first and last residue. The order of the fields is D gene, J gene, clone size, V gene, CDR3 protein, CDR3 DNA. D genes are given only for firm matches. Clone size is shown for a subset of rows, as once, few, many or a class of expanded clone.

NA	TRBJ2-4	NA	TRBV27	CASGAGLGIQYF	TGTGCCAGCGGGGCAGGGTTGGGCATTCAGTACTTC
TRBD1	TRBJ1-1	NA	TRBV5-1	CASNTMTGGTEAFF	TGCGCCAGCAATACCATGACAGGGGGAACTGAAGCTTTCTTT
NA	TRBJ1-1	NA	TRBV5-1	CASSLLSGVLNTEAFF	TGCGCCAGCAGCTTGTTGAGCGGGGTCCTGAACACTGAAGCTTTCTTT
TRBD2	TRBJ2-1	once	TRBV12-3/TRBV12-4	CASSLAGGPRNEQFF	TGTGCCAGCAGCTTAGCGGGAGGGCCCAGGAATGAGCAGTTCTTC
TRBD1	TRBJ2-7	NA	TRBV7-9	CASSSWDRGGYEQYF	TGTGCCAGCAGCTCTTGGGACAGGGGAGGATACGAGCAGTACTTC
NA	TRBJ1-1	NA	TRBV12-3/TRBV12-4	CASSLGGPAKDKGDFF	TGTGCCAGCAGTTTAGGGGGGCCAGCGAAAGATAAAGGGGATTTCTTT
NA	TRBJ1-3	NA	TRBV29-1	CSVEATTVPGNTIYF	TGCAGCGTTGAAGCGACGACAGTACCTGGAAACACCATATATTTT
NA	TRBJ2-7	NA	TRBV5-4	CASSLGQGGYEQYF	TGTGCCAGCAGCTTGGGCCAGGGAGGCTACGAGCAGTACTTC
NA	TRBJ1-2	NA	TRBV16	CASSQSYGYTF	TGTGCCAGCAGCCAATCATATGGCTACACCTTC
NA	TRBJ1-2	NA	TRBV9	CASSVAENGYTF	TGTGCCAGCAGCGTAGCAGAGAATGGCTACACCTTC
NA	TRBJ2-5	NA	TRBV7-9	CASSLRLRETQYF	TGTGCCAGCAGCTTAAGATTGCGAGAGACCCAGTACTTC
TRBD1	TRBJ2-2	NA	TRBV12-3/TRBV12-4	CASTEDRVTGELFF	TGTGCCAGCACCGAGGACAGGGTGACCGGGGAGCTGTTTTTT
TRBD1	TRBJ1-5	NA	TRBV20-1	CSARDRGQGSGGNQPQHF	TGCAGTGCTAGAGATCGAGGACAGGGCTCGGGCGGCAATCAGCCCCAGCATTTT
NA	TRBJ1-1	NA	TRBV5-1	CASRDGREAFF	TGCGCCAGCCGCGACGGGCGTGAAGCTTTCTTT